A selection of T cell receptor beta chains follows, all from one sample in a study of T cell responses to AZD1222 COVID-19 vaccine. Assay used: immunoSEQ multiplex PCR; TCRdb lists only in-frame clones, some missing. The profile shows tens of thousands of clones, 88% of them singletons. The sample consisted of peripheral blood, taken on day 0 of MenACWY control vaccination. Receptors originate from an adult in good health. The CDR3 runs from the conserved cysteine through the conserved F or W. The D gene is left open where the match is weak. Rows may omit the clone size; those that give it use once, few, many or a size class.

clone size | J gene | V gene | D gene | CDR3 protein | CDR3 DNA
. | TRBJ1-1 | TRBV7-2 | . | CASSLTWGGTTSNTEAFF | TGTGCCAGCAGCTTAACCTGGGGTGGAACTACTTCGAACACTGAAGCTTTCTTT
once | TRBJ1-1 | TRBV30 | . | CAWSEAGNTEAFF | TGTGCCTGGAGTGAGGCCGGGAACACTGAAGCTTTCTTT
. | TRBJ2-1 | TRBV6-1 | . | CASSELVREQFF | TGTGCCAGCAGTGAATTGGTTCGGGAGCAGTTCTTC
. | TRBJ2-7 | TRBV6-5 | . | CASSLQGAYEQYF | TGTGCCAGCAGTTTACAGGGCGCCTACGAGCAGTACTTC
. | TRBJ1-1 | TRBV27 | . | CASSAGGTEAFF | TGTGCCAGCAGTGCCGGAGGCACTGAAGCTTTCTTT
. | TRBJ1-1 | TRBV6-2/TRBV6-3 | . | CASSYEGGNTEAFF | TGTGCCAGCAGTTACGAGGGGGGAAACACTGAAGCTTTCTTT
. | TRBJ2-4 | TRBV5-4 | . | CASSRDPRQTKNIQYF | TGTGCCAGCAGCCGGGACCCTCGCCAGACCAAAAACATTCAGTACTTC
. | TRBJ1-3 | TRBV6-5 | TRBD1 | CASSRQGGNTIYF | TGTGCCAGCAGTCGACAGGGGGGAAACACCATATATTTT
. | TRBJ1-4 | TRBV10-1 | . | CASSVRCGEKLFF | TGCGCCAGCAGTGTTAGATGTGGTGAAAAACTGTTTTTT
. | TRBJ2-7 | TRBV6-2/TRBV6-3 | TRBD2 | CASSDWGGSSYEQYF | TGTGCCAGCAGTGACTGGGGGGGGAGCTCCTACGAGCAGTACTTC
few | TRBJ2-5 | TRBV12-3/TRBV12-4 | TRBD2 | CASSLTSGETQYF | TGTGCCAGCAGTTTAACTAGCGGAGAGACCCAGTACTTC
few | TRBJ1-1 | TRBV2 | . | CASRWGENTEAFF | TGTGCCAGCAGGTGGGGGGAGAACACTGAAGCTTTCTTT
. | TRBJ1-1 | TRBV9 | . | CASSVGHPNTEAFF | TGTGCCAGCAGCGTAGGACATCCGAACACTGAAGCTTTCTTT
. | TRBJ1-3 | TRBV7-2 | . | CASNPTSLLSGNTIYF | TGTGCCAGCAATCCGACCAGCCTCCTCTCTGGAAACACCATATATTTT
. | TRBJ2-3 | TRBV9 | TRBD2 | CASSVGEGTTGGTQYF | TGTGCCAGCAGCGTCGGGGAGGGGACCACCGGTGGTACGCAGTATTTT
. | TRBJ2-7 | TRBV21-1 | . | CASSKDRALYEQYF | TGTGCCAGCAGCAAAGACAGGGCGCTCTACGAGCAGTACTTC
. | TRBJ1-6 | TRBV19 | . | CASSISDGRYNSPLHF | TGTGCCAGTAGTATATCTGACGGCCGCTATAATTCACCCCTCCACTTT
few | TRBJ1-4 | TRBV30 | . | CATEGGLEKLFF | TGTGCCACGGAAGGCGGTCTAGAAAAACTGTTTTTT
. | TRBJ1-5 | TRBV6-5 | TRBD1 | CASRRTGGNQPQHF | TGTGCCAGCAGACGCACAGGGGGCAATCAGCCCCAGCATTTT
. | TRBJ1-2 | TRBV3-1/TRBV3-2 | . | CASSNPPGRGARFGYTF | TGTGCCAGCAGCAACCCCCCAGGTAGGGGCGCAAGGTTTGGCTACACCTTC
. | TRBJ2-1 | TRBV15 | . | CATSRAEVNEQFF | TGTGCCACCAGCAGAGCTGAGGTCAATGAGCAGTTCTTC
. | TRBJ1-6 | TRBV3-1/TRBV3-2 | . | CASSQDRRNNSPLHF | TGTGCCAGCAGCCAAGATCGCCGGAATAATTCACCCCTCCACTTT
. | TRBJ2-2 | TRBV9 | TRBD1 | CASSVGGTGQTGELFF | TGTGCCAGCAGCGTAGGCGGGACAGGGCAGACCGGGGAGCTGTTTTTT
. | TRBJ1-1 | TRBV30 | . | CAWSVDGGEAFF | TGTGCCTGGAGTGTCGACGGGGGCGAAGCTTTCTTT
. | TRBJ2-1 | TRBV9 | . | CASSVEDGEQFF | TGTGCCAGCAGCGTAGAGGACGGTGAGCAGTTCTTC
once | TRBJ2-7 | TRBV6-5 | TRBD1 | CASIADRVPYEQYF | TGTGCCAGCATCGCGGACAGGGTACCCTACGAGCAGTACTTC
. | TRBJ1-2 | TRBV6-5 | TRBD1 | CASRTAGGDYGYTF | TGTGCCAGCAGGACGGCAGGGGGCGACTATGGCTACACCTTC
. | TRBJ2-2 | TRBV7-9 | . | CASSLEGVAGELFF | TGTGCCAGCAGCTTAGAAGGTGTCGCCGGGGAGCTGTTTTTT
. | TRBJ1-6 | TRBV4-3 | . | CASSQVEGRSPLHF | TGCGCCAGCAGCCAAGTAGAGGGGAGGTCACCCCTCCACTTT
. | TRBJ1-4 | TRBV6-6 | TRBD1 | CASSYSTGAEKLFF | TGTGCCAGCAGTTACTCGACAGGGGCTGAAAAACTGTTTTTT
. | TRBJ1-2 | TRBV3-1/TRBV3-2 | . | CASSQDSSGYGYTF | TGTGCCAGCAGCCAAGACAGCTCGGGGTATGGCTACACCTTC
once | TRBJ1-2 | TRBV30 | . | CAWSTGQRDTF | TGTGCCTGGAGTACAGGGCAGAGGGACACCTTC
once | TRBJ1-2 | TRBV6-5 | TRBD1 | CASSPNDRVGGYTF | TGTGCCAGCAGTCCGAACGACAGGGTTGGCGGCTACACCTTC
. | TRBJ1-1 | TRBV7-5 | . | CARSSRTGGHMNTEAFF | TGTGCCAGAAGCTCGCGGACAGGGGGCCACATGAACACTGAAGCTTTCTTT
. | TRBJ1-2 | TRBV5-1 | . | CASSLEVQQQAGYTF | TGCGCCAGCAGCTTGGAGGTCCAGCAGCAGGCGGGCTACACCTTC
few | TRBJ1-5 | TRBV28 | . | CASSFTGLIQPQHF | TGTGCCAGCAGTTTCACGGGGTTGATTCAGCCCCAGCATTTT
. | TRBJ1-6 | TRBV6-2/TRBV6-3 | . | CASSFTDSGNSPLHF | TGTGCCAGCAGTTTTACAGACTCAGGGAATTCACCCCTCCACTTT
few | TRBJ2-4 | TRBV5-1 | . | CASSGGDLAKNIQYF | TGCGCCAGCAGTGGAGGGGATTTAGCCAAAAACATTCAGTACTTC
. | TRBJ1-1 | TRBV4-1 | . | CASSQEETVHTEAFF | TGCGCCAGCAGCCAAGAGGAAACCGTGCACACTGAAGCTTTCTTT
. | TRBJ1-3 | TRBV18 | . | CASSPSGRSGNTIYF | TGTGCCAGCTCACCATCAGGGCGCTCTGGAAACACCATATATTTT
. | TRBJ1-1 | TRBV5-1 | TRBD1 | CASSPRGAGGTEAFF | TGCGCCAGCAGCCCGAGAGGGGCAGGGGGCACTGAAGCTTTCTTT
. | TRBJ1-5 | TRBV5-1 | . | CASSLDGIGDQPQHF | TGCGCCAGCAGCTTGGACGGGATAGGAGATCAGCCCCAGCATTTT
few | TRBJ2-2 | TRBV6-4 | . | CASSEGGGNTGELFF | TGTGCCAGCAGTGAGGGTGGCGGGAACACCGGGGAGCTGTTTTTT
. | TRBJ1-5 | TRBV6-2/TRBV6-3 | . | CASSVLPANQPQHF | TGTGCCAGCAGTGTTCTCCCGGCAAATCAGCCCCAGCATTTT
. | TRBJ2-1 | TRBV7-2 | TRBD2 | CASSLGGGQEQFF | TGTGCCAGCAGCTTAGGCGGGGGGCAGGAGCAGTTCTTC
. | TRBJ1-1 | TRBV28 | . | CASRLTSSEAFF | TGTGCCAGCAGGCTGACTTCCTCTGAAGCTTTCTTT
. | TRBJ2-2 | TRBV9 | . | CASSVTRANTGELFF | TGTGCCAGCAGCGTAACCCGCGCGAACACCGGGGAGCTGTTTTTT
. | TRBJ1-6 | TRBV14 | TRBD1 | CASSHLQGTYNSPLHF | TGTGCCAGCAGCCACTTACAGGGGACTTATAATTCACCCCTCCACTTT
. | TRBJ2-7 | TRBV12-3/TRBV12-4 | . | CATAGTKDYEQYF | TGTGCCACCGCCGGGACGAAAGACTACGAGCAGTACTTC
few | TRBJ2-4 | TRBV21-1 | . | CASSKDRGAKNIQYF | TGTGCCAGCAGCAAAGACAGGGGAGCCAAAAACATTCAGTACTTC
. | TRBJ2-2 | TRBV9 | . | CASSATRNAGELFF | TGTGCCAGCAGCGCAACAAGGAACGCCGGGGAGCTGTTTTTT
many | TRBJ2-3 | TRBV5-1 | . | CASSDGSTQYF | TGCGCCAGCAGCGACGGGAGTACGCAGTATTTT
. | TRBJ2-1 | TRBV7-2 | TRBD2 | CASSPLAGAMNEQFF | TGTGCCAGCAGCCCTCTAGCGGGGGCCATGAATGAGCAGTTCTTC
. | TRBJ2-2 | TRBV2 | TRBD2 | CASTPPAGGPNTGELFF | TGTGCCAGCACTCCCCCGGCGGGGGGGCCGAACACCGGGGAGCTGTTTTTT
. | TRBJ2-1 | TRBV24-1 | TRBD2 | CATSAGLDYNEQFF | TGTGCCACCAGTGCGGGACTAGATTACAATGAGCAGTTCTTC
. | TRBJ1-2 | TRBV6-6 | TRBD1 | CASSYGTGMGYTF | TGTGCCAGCAGTTACGGGACAGGGATGGGCTACACCTTC
once | TRBJ2-3 | TRBV30 | . | CAWSEGTDTQYF | TGTGCCTGGAGTGAGGGGACAGATACGCAGTATTTT